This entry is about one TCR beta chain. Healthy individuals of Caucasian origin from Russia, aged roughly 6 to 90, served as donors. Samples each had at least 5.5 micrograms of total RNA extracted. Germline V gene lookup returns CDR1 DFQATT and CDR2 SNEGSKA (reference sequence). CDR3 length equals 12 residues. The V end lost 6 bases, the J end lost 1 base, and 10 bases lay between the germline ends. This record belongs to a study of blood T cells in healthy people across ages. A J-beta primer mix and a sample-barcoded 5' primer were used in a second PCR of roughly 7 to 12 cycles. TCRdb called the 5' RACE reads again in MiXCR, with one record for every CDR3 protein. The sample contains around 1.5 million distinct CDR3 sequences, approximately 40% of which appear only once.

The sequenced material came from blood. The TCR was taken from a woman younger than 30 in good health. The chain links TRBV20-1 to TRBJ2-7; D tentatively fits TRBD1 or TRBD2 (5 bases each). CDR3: CSAPGTSYEQYF. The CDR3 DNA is TGCAGTGCGCCCGGGACGTCCTACGAGCAGTACTTC.